The 27 T cell receptor beta chains below come from one sample, sequenced in a study of T cell responses to AZD1222 COVID-19 vaccine. Some clones are missing from TCRdb's copy, which holds only in-frame ones; the method was immunoSEQ multiplex PCR. The sample records roughly 200,000 clones, approximately 86% being singletons. The sequences come from peripheral blood, collected on day 0 of AZD1222 vaccination. The receptor set was obtained from an adult in good health.

V is TRBV4-1 and J is TRBJ1-5, with TRBD1 identical over 8 bases. With 3 bases clipped from V and 7 bases from J, the junction kept 8 bases outside the gene matches. The CDR3 sequence is 15 residues long. The germline V gene has CDR1 MGHRA and CDR2 YSYEKL. Here the CDR3 DNA reads TGCGCCAGCAGCCACGACGACAGGGGAGGCCAGCCCCAGCATTTT. This translates into CASSHDDRGGQPQHF.

The chain employs TRBV7-2 and TRBJ1-1, with D possibly TRBD1 on 5 matching bases. V gave up 2 bases and J gave up 3 bases, with 10 bases separating them. Looked up from germline, CDR1 is SGHTA and CDR2 is FQGNSA. This CDR3 is built from 14 residues. The CDR3 is CASSLQGGDTEAFF. The CDR3 DNA sequence: TGTGCCAGCAGCTTACAGGGAGGGGACACTGAAGCTTTCTTT.

V gene TRBV25-1 combines with J gene TRBJ1-2; TRBD1 is a possible D gene (5 bases). Germline CDR1 reads MGHDK; CDR2 reads SYGVNS. Trimming stripped 5 bases from V and 8 bases from J, with 12 bases between. The CDR3 consists of 12 residues. The CDR3 spells CASSQGLGGYTF. The CDR3, as DNA: TGTGCCAGCAGTCAGGGTCTGGGAGGCTACACCTTC.

The genes are TRBV12-5 and TRBJ1-1; a possible D gene is TRBD1 (6 bases). V gave up 6 bases and J gave up 4 bases, with 15 bases separating them. The CDR3 extends over 14 amino acids. CDR1 and CDR2 from the germline V gene are LGHNT and FRNRAP. Written as DNA, the CDR3 is TGTGCTAGTGGGAGTGGACAGTTGCCCACTGAAGCTTTCTTT. It is translated as CASGSGQLPTEAFF.

The chain carries TRBV5-1 and TRBJ1-5; D uncertain. The germline gives CDR1 SGHRS, CDR2 YFSETQ. There are 13 residues in the CDR3. Trimming cost V 5 bases and J 6 bases, with 12 bases left between them. CDR3 sequence reads: CASREEGGQPQHF. For the CDR3, the DNA is TGCGCCAGCAGAGAGGAGGGAGGTCAGCCCCAGCATTTT. The full variable domain, with the rest looked up from reference TRBV5-1 and TRBJ1-5, is KAGVTQTPRYLIKTRGQQVTLSCSPISGHRSVSWYQQTPGQGLQFLFEYFSETQRNKGNFPGRFSGRQFSNSRSEMNVSTLELGDSALYLCASREEGGQPQHFGDGTRLSIL.

The V call is TRBV10-3, the J call TRBJ1-4; D is possibly TRBD1 (6 bases). The CDR3 is made up of 15 amino acids. Germline assignment: CDR1 ENHRY and CDR2 SYGVKD. With 0 bases removed from V and 6 bases from J, the gap between germline ends came to 11 bases. The CDR3 protein is CAISESGGQDEKLFF. CDR3 DNA sequence: TGTGCCATCAGTGAGTCCGGGGGGCAAGATGAAAAACTGTTTTTT.

The chain combines TRBV18 with TRBJ2-1, with 7 bases lining up with TRBD1. V shed 6 bases and J 3 bases; nucleotides not matched to a gene: 2. The germline gives CDR1 KGHSH, CDR2 LQKENI. The CDR3 consists of 13 residues. CDR3 residues: CASSAGGYNEQFF. For the CDR3, the DNA is TGTGCCAGCTCCGCAGGGGGCTACAATGAGCAGTTCTTC.

The rearrangement links TRBV19 to TRBJ2-1; possibly TRBD2 for D (6 bases). Germline CDR1 reads LNHDA; CDR2 reads SQIVND (reference sequence). The CDR3 contains 14 residues. Between the trimmed V and J ends, which lost 7 bases and 6 bases, there was a span of 16 bases. The CDR3 sequence: CASTTTVGGNEQFF. The CDR3 nucleotides read TGTGCCAGTACCACCACCGTCGGGGGCAATGAGCAGTTCTTC.

The chain uses TRBV18 and TRBJ1-1; 8 bases are a match to TRBD1. V lost 2 bases and J lost 2; bases outside the gene matches: 7. Germline-derived CDR1 and CDR2 are KGHSH and LQKENI. The CDR3 runs 16 residues. CDR3 bases: TGTGCCAGCTCACCAATCGGACAGGGCCCAAACACTGAAGCTTTCTTT. This translates into CASSPIGQGPNTEAFF.

The rearrangement joins TRBV29-1 to TRBJ1-1; 10 bases are shared with TRBD1. With 7 bases clipped from V and 3 bases from J, the junction kept 2 bases outside the gene matches. The CDR3 length is 12 residues. Germline V gene data show CDR1 as SQVTM and CDR2 as ANQGSEA. The CDR3 nucleotides read TGCAGCGCCGGGACAGGGGACACTGAAGCTTTCTTT. It specifies CSAGTGDTEAFF.

The chain employs TRBV10-3 and TRBJ1-6; D gene uncertain. Germline V gene data show CDR1 as ENHRY and CDR2 as SYGVKD. V lost 3 bases, J lost 10 bases, and 16 bases lay in between. CDR3 length: 15 amino acids. Written as DNA, the CDR3 is TGTGCCATCAGTGACAACGGGTTACTCGAATCACCCCTCCACTTT. The encoded protein is CAISDNGLLESPLHF.

The chain has TRBV7-9 and TRBJ2-5, with D maybe TRBD1 (6 bases). This CDR3 has 15 residues. Per the germline V gene, CDR1 is SEHNR and CDR2 is FQNEAQ (reference sequence). The V end was cut by 1 base, the J end by 5 bases, with 14 bases between. The CDR3 DNA sequence: TGTGCCAGCAGCTTAGGGGACATGGACTCGGAGACCCAGTACTTC. It is translated as CASSLGDMDSETQYF.

This clone has just one count. V usage is TRBV30 and J usage is TRBJ2-1; no clear D. Trimming took 0 bases from V and 0 from J, leaving 12 bases between them. This CDR3 region has 16 residues. The germline gives CDR1 GTSNPN, CDR2 SVGIG (reference sequence). This chain's CDR3 is CAWSVMPPSSYNEQFF. CDR3 nucleotides: TGTGCCTGGAGTGTAATGCCCCCCAGCTCCTACAATGAGCAGTTCTTC. Full variable domain (remainder filled in from reference TRBV30 and TRBJ2-1): SQTIHQWPATLVQPVGSPLSLECTVEGTSNPNLYWYRQAAGRGLQLLFYSVGIGQISSEVPQNLSASRPQDRQFILSSKKLLLSDSGFYLCAWSVMPPSSYNEQFFGPGTRLTVL.

The chain is built from TRBV7-4 and TRBJ1-5; D gene uncertain. V lost 0 bases to trimming and J lost 7 bases, with 7 bases between them. This CDR3 region has 13 residues. Germline V gene data show CDR1 as SGHVT and CDR2 as SQSDAQ. In DNA, the CDR3 is TGTGCCAGCAGCTTAGCCGGGAGGCAGCCCCAGCATTTT. This gives the protein CASSLAGRQPQHF.

V is TRBV5-1 and J is TRBJ2-7, with D possibly matching TRBD1 (6 bases). This CDR3 comprises 16 residues. Germline V gene sequence: CDR1 SGHRS, CDR2 YFSETQ. V was pared by 2 bases and J by 2 bases, with 17 bases between. The CDR3 nucleotides are TGCGCCAGCAGCTTATCGCTGGGGCAGGGGACCTACGAGCAGTACTTC. Protein product: CASSLSLGQGTYEQYF.

The chain has TRBV7-8 and TRBJ2-7; TRBD1 agrees at 7 bases. CDR1 is SGHVS, CDR2 FQNEAQ, per germline. V shed 3 bases and J 2 bases; nucleotides not matched to a gene: 7. The CDR3 covers 15 residues. CDR3 coding DNA: TGTGCCAGCAGCTTCTCGACAGGGCAGACCTACGAGCAGTACTTC. Protein: CASSFSTGQTYEQYF.

V gene TRBV14 combines with J gene TRBJ2-7, with D hard to call. The CDR3 covers 13 residues. CDR1 is SGHDN and CDR2 is FVKESK in the germline V gene. V gave up 4 bases and J gave up 4 bases, with 11 bases separating them. CDR3 sequence reads: CASSLNLRYEQYF. Here the CDR3 DNA reads TGTGCCAGCAGCCTGAATCTCAGATACGAGCAGTACTTC. Complete variable domain (other parts from reference TRBV14 and TRBJ2-7): EAGVTQFPSHSVIEKGQTVTLRCDPISGHDNLYWYRRVMGKEIKFLLHFVKESKQDESGMPNNRFLAERTGGTYSTLKVQPAELEDSGVYFCASSLNLRYEQYFGPGTRLTVT.

The chain employs TRBV27 and TRBJ2-1, with TRBD1 identical over 9 bases. Germline-derived CDR1 and CDR2 are MNHEY and SMNVEV (reference sequence). The CDR3 is made up of 16 amino acids. V shed 3 bases and J 8 bases; nucleotides not matched to a gene: 11. The CDR3 DNA reads TGTGCCAGCAGTTTGACCGGGACAGGGTACCTCCATGAGCAGTTCTTC. Its translation: CASSLTGTGYLHEQFF.

This rearrangement joins TRBV7-9 to TRBJ2-3; D is unresolved. The CDR3 is 14 residues long. The V end lost 7 bases, the J end lost 7 bases, and 18 bases lay between the germline ends. Germline V gene sequence: CDR1 SEHNR, CDR2 FQNEAQ (reference sequence). CDR3 protein: CASTRAEAVNTQYF. DNA for the CDR3: TGTGCCAGCACCCGAGCTGAGGCCGTAAATACGCAGTATTTT.

This chain joins TRBV7-2 and TRBJ1-1; D ambiguous. Germline V gene sequence: CDR1 SGHTA, CDR2 FQGNSA. V was cut by 0 bases and J by 5 bases, with 10 bases left in between. The CDR3 has 14 amino acids. CDR3 DNA sequence: TGTGCCAGCAGCTTAGCATTAGTAGGGACTGAAGCTTTCTTT. Translating gives CASSLALVGTEAFF.

This clone came up once. This sequence joins TRBV29-1 and TRBJ1-3; TRBD1 agrees at 10 bases. In germline, CDR1 is SQVTM, CDR2 ANQGSEA. The CDR3 spans 13 residues. After removal of 6 bases from V and 4 bases from J, the junction contained 3 bases not matched to a gene. This CDR3 reads CSVGTGAGNTIYF. Written as DNA, the CDR3 is TGCAGCGTCGGGACAGGGGCGGGAAACACCATATATTTT.

A few counts support this clone. This chain joins TRBV7-9 and TRBJ1-6; 7 nucleotides line up with TRBD1. This CDR3 is 14 amino acids long. Looked up from germline, CDR1 is SEHNR and CDR2 is FQNEAQ (reference sequence). V dropped 5 bases and J dropped 10; count of bases not matched to a gene: 8. CDR3 residues: CASSRSTGVSPLHF. In DNA form, the CDR3 reads TGTGCCAGCAGCCGTTCTACAGGGGTATCACCCCTCCACTTT.

A single count supports this clone. V and J are TRBV7-2 and TRBJ1-2; weak D call: TRBD1 (5 bases). CDR1 is SGHTA and CDR2 is FQGNSA in the germline V gene. The V end was cut by 8 bases, the J end by 7 bases, with 20 bases between. The CDR3 runs to 14 residues. The CDR3 loop is CASRPPGGGLGYTF. In nucleotides, the CDR3 is TGTGCCAGCCGACCCCCGGGGGGGGGTCTTGGCTACACCTTC.

This clone was counted a single time. This chain uses TRBV19 with TRBJ1-5; D might be TRBD1 (5 bases). Per the germline V gene, CDR1 is LNHDA and CDR2 is SQIVND (reference sequence). Deletions cut 8 bases from V and 5 bases from J, with 19 bases between. CDR3 length: 15 amino acids. CDR3 residues: CASARQGGKDQPQHF. CDR3 DNA sequence: TGTGCCAGTGCCCGCCAGGGTGGTAAGGATCAGCCCCAGCATTTT.

J is TRBJ1-5 and V is TRBV28; D not resolved. V gave up 6 bases and J gave up 5 bases, with 8 bases separating them. The CDR3 loop spans 12 amino acids. From germline, CDR1 is MDHEN and CDR2 SYDVKM. The CDR3 loop reads CASSNLYQPQHF. The CDR3 nucleotides read TGTGCCAGCAGCAACCTCTATCAGCCCCAGCATTTT.

The chain links TRBV7-9 to TRBJ1-6; D remains unclear. Trimming cost V 5 bases and J 8 bases, with 19 bases left between them. This CDR3 is 16 amino acids long. Germline assignment: CDR1 SEHNR and CDR2 FQNEAQ (reference sequence). The CDR3 nucleotides are TGTGCCAGCAGCAACCCCGGGCAGACCTTGTATTCACCCCTCCACTTT. It yields the protein CASSNPGQTLYSPLHF.

The chain carries TRBV6-5 and TRBJ1-1; tentatively, D is TRBD1 (6 bases). This CDR3 comprises 13 residues. V was trimmed by 8 bases and J by 4 bases, leaving 14 bases between them. CDR1 and CDR2 (germline): MNHEY, SVGAGI. CDR3 amino acids: CASHWGAATEAFF. For the CDR3, the DNA is TGTGCCAGCCATTGGGGGGCGGCCACTGAAGCTTTCTTT.